This entry features one T cell receptor (beta chain) sequence. These data originate in a study of control samples from healthy donors and cancer patients. TCRdb's table, derived via immunoSEQ multiplex PCR, lists solely in-frame clones and lacks some. The sample carries approximately 83,000 clones, more than 80% recorded once. V lost 1 base to trimming and J lost 9 bases, with 18 bases between them. The CDR3 runs to 15 residues. Germline assignment: CDR1 SEHNR and CDR2 FQNEAQ (reference sequence). The chain combines TRBV7-9 with TRBJ2-5; D may be TRBD2 (6 bases). The material sequenced was blood. The TCR sequence derives from a woman aged 30 to 39 in good health. CDR3 nucleotides: TGTGCCAGCAGCTTAGACGGGGGTTTTCTTAGTGCCCAGTACTTC. Amino acid sequence: CASSLDGGFLSAQYF.